The present T cell receptor beta chain was sequenced within a study of CD8+ T cells in alopecia areata. Study context: It was approximately 6-11-week-old female C3H/HeJ mice that received skin from approximately 6-12-month-old C3H/HeJ graft donors with spontaneous alopecia.

This CDR3 spans 15 amino acids. Germline-derived CDR1 and CDR2 are MNHDT and YYDKIL. Trimming at V came to 7 bases and at J to 0 bases, leaving 5 bases not matched to a gene. Sequencing templates came from extracted RNA that was reverse transcribed into cDNA. Here immunoSEQ multiplex PCR was the method, and the copy in TCRdb shows in-frame clones only, minus some. Sampling found over 100,000 clones, none seen once. Study-wide results and limits: Sharing of TCR sequences between patients (possibly for HLA-related reasons) was less clear than in mice. There were also resident alphabeta T cells of normal skin sequenced in scalp samples. Clonality exceeded that of normal scalp in lesional scalp, most notably in alopecia totalis/universalis.

This clone was seen only a few times. The antigen is undetermined. Genes and germline come from the mouse. The read terminates 4 residues ahead of where the CDR3 ends, so the germline J gene completes it. The chain employs TRBV17 and TRBJ2-7; 11 nucleotides align to TRBD2. Sequencing was carried out using lesional skin. The source of this sequence is a C3H/HeJ mouse with alopecia areata. The strain's MHC: H2-k. Partial CDR3 DNA: TGTGCTAGCACAGGGACTGGGGGTAGCTCCTAT. Protein sequence: CASTGTGGSSY. The whole CDR3 sequence is CASTGTGGSSYEQYF.